This T cell receptor beta chain was found in a study of blood T cell repertoires in COVID-19. On the study more broadly: Acute and convalescent COVID-19 specimens originated in the United States, Italy and Spain. In each case, the material was cDNA or gDNA derived from T cells, B-cell-depleted T cells, or PBMCs.

Original analysis: It was from reference gene primer amplification that nucleated cell counts were estimated. Generated by immunoSEQ multiplex PCR, the TCRdb table keeps only in-frame clones and is missing some. The V and J calls and clone size are taken from that table; D and trimming were inferred from the DNA. The table has roughly 200,000 clones, about 83% seen once. Germline V gene sequence: CDR1 SGHDN, CDR2 FVKESK. V lost 0 bases and J 5 bases, leaving 24 bases between the germline ends. The CDR3 runs to 19 residues. Sequenced: peripheral blood. The TCR sequence derives from an older person with COVID-19, enrolled during active disease. The V gene is TRBV14, the J gene TRBJ2-3; TRBD2 is a possible D gene (6 bases). The CDR3 sequence: CASSQEGAGTPVLRDTQYF. The CDR3 region has the DNA TGTGCCAGCAGCCAAGAAGGAGCCGGGACTCCAGTCCTTCGAGATACGCAGTATTTT.